These 29 T cell receptor beta chains were all obtained from the same sample, sequenced in a study of PD-1 and CTLA-4 blockade in melanoma. The method was immunoSEQ multiplex PCR; TCRdb's version includes in-frame clones alone and lacks a portion of them. This repertoire shows about 32,000 clones, about 88% found once; its top ten account for around 6.3%. This specimen was CD8+ T cells from peripheral blood, taken from a patient given anti-PD-1 treatment. These receptors were taken from a human donor with melanoma.

CDR3 sequence: CASTGTEAFF. DNA of the CDR3: TGTGCCAGCACCGGCACTGAAGCTTTCTTT. The chain combines TRBV12-3 or TRBV12-4 with TRBJ1-1; D not certain. V was clipped by 7 bases and J by 4 bases, with 4 bases between them. CDR3 length: 10 residues.

This chain uses TRBV12-3 or TRBV12-4 with TRBJ2-7; D could derive from TRBD1 or TRBD2 (5 bases each). Trimming removed 3 bases from V and 2 bases from J, with 8 bases in between. This CDR3 is built from 13 residues. CDR3 coding DNA: TGTGCCAGCAGTTTCGGGGCCACCTACGAGCAGTACTTC. Protein: CASSFGATYEQYF.

This chain links TRBV12-5 with TRBJ2-1; 12 positions agree with TRBD1. Germline trimming cut 3 bases from V and 8 bases from J; bases unmatched to any gene: 8. Germline CDR1 is LGHNT and CDR2 is FRNRAP. The CDR3 is 16 residues long. CDR3 amino acids: CASGFLLGTGGYEQFF. Written as DNA, the CDR3 is TGTGCTAGTGGTTTCCTTCTCGGGACAGGGGGCTATGAGCAGTTCTTC. Drawing the rest from reference TRBV12-5 and TRBJ2-1, the complete variable domain is DARVTQTPRHKVTEMGQEVTMRCQPILGHNTVFWYRQTMMQGLELLAYFRNRAPLDDSGMPKDRFSAEMPDATLATLKIQPSEPRDSAVYFCASGFLLGTGGYEQFFGPGTRLTVL.

This chain links TRBV3-1 (or the pseudogene TRBV3-2) with TRBJ2-1, with 8 nucleotides matching TRBD2. The J segment lost 5 bases and the V segment lost 7 bases, leaving 10 bases of the junction unmatched. Germline-derived CDR1 and CDR2 are LGHDT and YNNKEL (reference sequence). The CDR3 length is 15 residues. The CDR3 DNA reads TGTGCCAGCACCATCAGCGGGGGAGCCGACAATGAGCAGTTCTTC. Residues: CASTISGGADNEQFF.

This rearrangement joins TRBV28 to TRBJ2-7; the D is unclear. Trimming took off 8 bases at V and 3 bases at J, with 8 bases between the two ends. The CDR3 covers 11 residues. Germline V gene lookup returns CDR1 MDHEN and CDR2 SYDVKM. The CDR3 DNA reads TGTGCCAGCTCCTTGGGCTACGAGCAGTACTTC. It codes for CASSLGYEQYF.

J is TRBJ1-5 and V is TRBV7-9; D is unclear. The V end lost 2 bases, the J end lost 5 bases, and 7 bases lay between the germline ends. The germline V gene encodes CDR1 SEHNR and CDR2 FQNEAQ (reference sequence). The CDR3 is 13 residues long. The CDR3 coding sequence is TGTGCCAGCAGCTTAATTGGGGATCAGCCCCAGCATTTT. Translation gives CASSLIGDQPQHF. Using reference TRBV7-9 and TRBJ1-5 for the parts outside the CDR3, the full variable domain is DTGVSQNPRHKITKRGQNVTFRCDPISEHNRLYWYRQTLGQGPEFLTYFQNEAQLEKSRLLSDRFSAERPKGSFSTLEIQRTEQGDSAMYLCASSLIGDQPQHFGDGTRLSIL.

The chain combines TRBV7-6 with TRBJ2-7, with 8 bases that match TRBD1. The CDR3 consists of 14 residues. V lost 3 bases to trimming and J lost 4 bases; unmatched junction nucleotides: 5. Germline CDR1 and CDR2: SGHVS and FNYEAQ. CDR3 amino acids: CASSFETGDYEQYF. The CDR3 region has the DNA TGTGCCAGCAGCTTCGAGACAGGGGATTACGAGCAGTACTTC.

This chain uses TRBV5-4 with TRBJ2-7; D could derive from TRBD1 or TRBD2 (5 bases each). V lost 2 bases to trimming and J lost 1 base, with 10 bases between them. The V gene's germline CDR1 is SGHNT and CDR2 YYREEE (reference sequence). This CDR3 is built from 14 residues. CDR3 in amino acids: CASSFGTESYEQYF. The CDR3 DNA follows: TGTGCCAGCAGCTTCGGGACGGAGTCCTACGAGCAGTACTTC.

The chain employs TRBV5-1 and TRBJ2-3; D gene ambiguous. The CDR3 consists of 14 residues. CDR1 is SGHRS, CDR2 YFSETQ, per germline. Trimming took off 2 bases at V and 2 bases at J, with 9 bases between the two ends. The CDR3 reads CASSLGLYTDTQYF. The CDR3, as DNA: TGCGCCAGCAGCTTAGGCCTTTACACAGATACGCAGTATTTT.

V and J are TRBV7-9 and TRBJ2-1; 11 bases map to TRBD1. The CDR3 extends over 16 amino acids. J gave up 7 bases and V 2 bases, and 7 bases lay outside the gene matches. From germline, CDR1 is SEHNR and CDR2 FQNEAQ (reference sequence). The CDR3 is CASSLRTGGFYNEQFF. In nucleotides, the CDR3 is TGTGCCAGCAGCTTACGGACAGGGGGCTTTTATAATGAGCAGTTCTTC.

This chain uses TRBV2 with TRBJ2-2, with 12 nucleotides matching TRBD2. In germline, CDR1 is SNHLY, CDR2 FYNNEI. The CDR3 loop spans 16 amino acids. V shed 4 bases, J shed 0 bases, and the junction held 0 bases outside the gene matches. Written as DNA, the CDR3 is TGTGCCAGCAGTGGGACTAGCGGGGCGAACACCGGGGAGCTGTTTTTT. This codes for CASSGTSGANTGELFF. The complete variable domain, with remaining parts taken from reference TRBV2 and TRBJ2-2, reads EPEVTQTPSHQVTQMGQEVILRCVPISNHLYFYWYRQILGQKVEFLVSFYNNEISEKSEIFDDQFSVERPDGSNFTLKIRSTKLEDSAMYFCASSGTSGANTGELFFGEGSRLTVL.

This chain connects TRBV13 to TRBJ2-3; the D call may be TRBD1 or TRBD2 (5 bases each). V dropped 2 bases and J dropped 2 bases, with 14 bases sitting between them. CDR1 PRHDT and CDR2 FYEKMQ come from the germline V gene (reference sequence). CDR3 length equals 16 residues. Here the CDR3 DNA reads TGTGCCAGCAGCTTAACGGGGAGAGGGGACACAGATACGCAGTATTTT. Protein product: CASSLTGRGDTDTQYF.

This chain uses TRBV4-1 with TRBJ2-2, with 15 bases that match TRBD2. CDR1 MGHRA and CDR2 YSYEKL come from the germline V gene. The V gene end was trimmed by 1 base and the J gene end by 6 bases; junction bases not matched to a gene: 6. The CDR3 covers 18 residues. CDR3 residues: CASSQGTSGGAIAGELFF. CDR3 DNA sequence: TGCGCCAGCAGCCAAGGGACTAGCGGGGGGGCCATCGCCGGGGAGCTGTTTTTT.

V and J are TRBV27 and TRBJ2-5, with 9 nucleotides matching TRBD2. Trimming at V came to 2 bases and at J to 5 bases, leaving 9 bases not matched to a gene. Germline V lookup: CDR1 MNHEY, CDR2 SMNVEV (reference sequence). This CDR3 is 16 amino acids long. CDR3 residues: CASSLAGGGADETQYF. The DNA for the CDR3 is TGTGCCAGCAGTTTAGCGGGCGGGGGGGCAGATGAGACCCAGTACTTC.

The CDR3 reads CASRKTVGAEKLFF. The CDR3 DNA reads as TGTGCCAGCAGAAAGACAGTTGGGGCGGAAAAACTGTTTTTT. This chain links TRBV28 with TRBJ1-4; D might be TRBD1 (5 bases). The CDR3 extends over 14 amino acids. V lost 6 bases to trimming and J lost 8 bases, with 16 bases between them. The germline V gene has CDR1 MDHEN and CDR2 SYDVKM.

This chain joins TRBV2 and TRBJ2-1; D possibly corresponds to TRBD2 (5 bases). The CDR3 loop spans 15 amino acids. Germline V CDR1 and CDR2: SNHLY, FYNNEI. With 10 bases removed from V and 0 bases from J, the gap between germline ends came to 16 bases. The CDR3 DNA reads TGTGCCACCGACGGACGGGAAAGCTCCTACAATGAGCAGTTCTTC. This gives the protein CATDGRESSYNEQFF.

The J gene is TRBJ2-1, the V gene TRBV27; D perhaps matches TRBD2 (5 bases). The length of the CDR3 is 13 residues. Germline V lookup: CDR1 MNHEY, CDR2 SMNVEV (reference sequence). Between the trimmed V and J ends, which lost 7 bases and 2 bases, there was a span of 9 bases. CDR3 sequence reads: CASKHGAYNEQFF. CDR3 DNA: TGTGCCAGCAAGCACGGGGCCTACAATGAGCAGTTCTTC.

The gene calls are TRBV10-3 and TRBJ2-5; 12 bases align to TRBD2. CDR3 length equals 15 residues. V lost 3 bases and J lost 5; bases outside the gene matches: 4. The V gene's germline CDR1 is ENHRY and CDR2 SYGVKD. In DNA, the CDR3 is TGTGCCATCAGTGAAGGACTAGCGGGGCTGGAGACCCAGTACTTC. This gives the protein CAISEGLAGLETQYF.

V gene TRBV7-6 combines with J gene TRBJ1-2; tentative D call: TRBD1 (6 bases). V lost 5 bases, J lost 6 bases, and 19 bases lay in between. Germline CDR1 is SGHVS and CDR2 is FNYEAQ. The CDR3 length is 15 residues. The CDR3 DNA is TGTGCCAGCAGCCCTTCCGCATTGACAGGCGATGGCTACACCTTC. It encodes CASSPSALTGDGYTF.

The chain couples TRBV24-1 to TRBJ1-2; no clear D gene. V shed 5 bases and J shed 4 bases, with 10 bases lying between them. The CDR3 has 13 residues. Germline CDR1 KGHDR, CDR2 SFDVKD. CDR3 DNA sequence: TGTGCCACCAGTGTCGGAGTTGGCTATGGCTACACCTTC. Protein: CATSVGVGYGYTF.

This chain connects TRBV28 to TRBJ1-2; the match to TRBD1 covers 8 bases. The trim removed 3 bases at V and 5 bases at J, leaving 5 bases unmatched. Germline CDR1 is MDHEN and CDR2 is SYDVKM. This CDR3 region has 14 residues. The CDR3 bases are TGTGCCAGCAGTTTTCAGGGGGCGAGGTATGGCTACACCTTC. The encoded protein is CASSFQGARYGYTF.

CDR3 nucleotide sequence: TGTGCCATCAGTGCGGTTTCCTACGAGCAGTACTTC. Amino acid sequence: CAISAVSYEQYF. This chain uses TRBV10-3 with TRBJ2-7, with no clear D. The CDR3 has 12 amino acids. The germline V gene has CDR1 ENHRY and CDR2 SYGVKD. V lost 4 bases and J 1 base, leaving 5 bases between the germline ends.

The chain combines TRBV19 with TRBJ2-7; possible D gene TRBD1, 7 bases. CDR1 and CDR2 (germline): LNHDA, SQIVND (reference sequence). The CDR3 covers 16 residues. The V and J ends lost 5 bases and 0 bases respectively, with 17 bases between them. CDR3 in amino acids: CASSQGGRRSSYEQYF. The CDR3, as DNA: TGTGCCAGTAGTCAGGGGGGCAGGCGTAGCTCCTACGAGCAGTACTTC.

The chain has TRBV30 and TRBJ2-7; 11 bases match TRBD1. With 2 bases clipped from V and 1 base from J, the junction kept 4 bases outside the gene matches. This CDR3 is built from 15 residues. Germline values: CDR1 GTSNPN, CDR2 SVGIG (reference sequence). CDR3 loop: CAWSSGQGGSYEQYF. The CDR3 nucleotides read TGTGCCTGGAGTTCGGGACAGGGGGGTTCCTACGAGCAGTACTTC.

The genes are TRBV28 and TRBJ1-3; the D is unclear. Trimming took 3 bases from V and 3 from J, leaving 15 bases between them. The CDR3 runs to 16 residues. Germline CDR1 reads MDHEN; CDR2 reads SYDVKM. CDR3 DNA: TGTGCCAGCAGTTTGGGCAGCCCTGGAGGTGGAAACACCATATATTTT. Residues: CASSLGSPGGGNTIYF.

The chain couples TRBV29-1 to TRBJ1-2; the match to TRBD1 covers 7 bases. This CDR3 comprises 15 residues. V trimming: 5 bases; J trimming: 6 bases; junction bases outside the gene matches: 15. Germline CDR1 SQVTM, CDR2 ANQGSEA. The CDR3 DNA is TGCAGCGTTTCCATTCTGACAGGGAAGAGGCATGGCTACACCTTC. This codes for CSVSILTGKRHGYTF. The entire variable domain, with the rest obtained from reference TRBV29-1 and TRBJ1-2, is as follows: SAVISQKPSRDICQRGTSLTIQCQVDSQVTMMFWYRQQPGQSLTLIATANQGSEATYESGFVIDKFPISRPNLTFSTLTVSNMSPEDSSIYLCSVSILTGKRHGYTFGSGTRLTVV.

The rearrangement joins TRBV10-3 to TRBJ2-5; 8 positions match TRBD1. After removal of 4 bases from V and 4 bases from J, the junction contained 14 bases not matched to a gene. Germline V CDR1 and CDR2: ENHRY, SYGVKD. The CDR3 sequence is 17 residues long. For the CDR3, the DNA is TGTGCCATCAGTGGAGGAGGCGGACAGGGAGTTCGAGAGACCCAGTACTTC. Translated: CAISGGGGQGVRETQYF.

The gene calls are TRBV27 and TRBJ1-2; TRBD1 is a possible D gene (6 bases). V lost 5 bases and J lost 7, with 20 bases in between. Germline lookup yields CDR1 MNHEY and CDR2 SMNVEV (reference sequence). The CDR3 is 15 amino acids. CDR3 nucleotide sequence: TGTGCCAGCAGTCCCCTGGCGGGGGGGCCGGTTGGCTACACCTTC. It is translated as CASSPLAGGPVGYTF.

V gene TRBV12-5 combines with J gene TRBJ2-1; TRBD2 is a possible D gene (6 bases). Trimming took 2 bases from V and 10 from J, leaving 12 bases between them. Germline V gene lookup returns CDR1 LGHNT and CDR2 FRNRAP. This CDR3 region has 13 residues. CDR3 protein: CASGLTTGREQFF. CDR3 nucleotide sequence: TGTGCTAGTGGTTTGACCACGGGGAGGGAGCAGTTCTTC.